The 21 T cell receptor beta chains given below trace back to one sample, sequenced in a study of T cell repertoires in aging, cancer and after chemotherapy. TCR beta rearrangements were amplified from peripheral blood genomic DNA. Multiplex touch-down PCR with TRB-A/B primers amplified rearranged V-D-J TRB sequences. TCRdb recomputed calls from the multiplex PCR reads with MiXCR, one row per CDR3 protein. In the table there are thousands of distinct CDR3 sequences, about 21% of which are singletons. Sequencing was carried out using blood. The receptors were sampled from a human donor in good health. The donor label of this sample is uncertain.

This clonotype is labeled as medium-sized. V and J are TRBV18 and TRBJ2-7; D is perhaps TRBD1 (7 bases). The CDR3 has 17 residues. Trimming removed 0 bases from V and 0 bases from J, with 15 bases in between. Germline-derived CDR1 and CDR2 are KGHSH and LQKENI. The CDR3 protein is CASSPPGGTAFSYEQYF. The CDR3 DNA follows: TGTGCCAGCTCACCACCAGGGGGGACAGCGTTCTCCTACGAGCAGTACTTC.

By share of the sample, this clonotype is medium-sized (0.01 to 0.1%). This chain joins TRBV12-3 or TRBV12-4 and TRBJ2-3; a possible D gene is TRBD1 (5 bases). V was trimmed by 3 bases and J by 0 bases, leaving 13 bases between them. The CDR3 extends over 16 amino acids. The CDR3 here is CASSFSSQDSTDTQYF. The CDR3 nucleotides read TGTGCCAGCAGTTTTAGCTCACAGGATAGCACAGATACGCAGTATTTT.

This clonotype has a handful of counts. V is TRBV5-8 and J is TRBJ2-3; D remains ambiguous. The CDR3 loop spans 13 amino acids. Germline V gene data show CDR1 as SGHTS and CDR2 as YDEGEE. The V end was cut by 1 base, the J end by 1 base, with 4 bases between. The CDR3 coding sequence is TGTGCCAGCAGCTTGACTGGCACAGATACGCAGTATTTT. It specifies CASSLTGTDTQYF.

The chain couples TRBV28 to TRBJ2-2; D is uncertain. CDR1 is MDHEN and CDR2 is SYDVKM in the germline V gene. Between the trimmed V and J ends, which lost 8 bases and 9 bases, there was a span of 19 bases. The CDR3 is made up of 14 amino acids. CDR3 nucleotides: TGTGCCAGCCACTCGGGCACCCCGGTTCGGGAGCTGTTTTTT. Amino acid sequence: CASHSGTPVRELFF.

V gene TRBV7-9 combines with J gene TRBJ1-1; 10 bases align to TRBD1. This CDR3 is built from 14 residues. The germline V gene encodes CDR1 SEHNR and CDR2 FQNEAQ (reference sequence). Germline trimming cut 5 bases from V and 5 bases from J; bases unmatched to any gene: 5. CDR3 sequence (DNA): TGTGCCAGCAGCCGACAGGGGGCACGGACTGAAGCTTTCTTT. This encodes CASSRQGARTEAFF.

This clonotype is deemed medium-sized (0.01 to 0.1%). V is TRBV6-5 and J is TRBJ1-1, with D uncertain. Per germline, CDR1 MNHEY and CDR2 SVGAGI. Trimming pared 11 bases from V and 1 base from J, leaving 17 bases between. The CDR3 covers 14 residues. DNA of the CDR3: TGTGCCGCAACTAGTGGCAGTTGGAACACTGAAGCTTTCTTT. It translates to CAATSGSWNTEAFF.

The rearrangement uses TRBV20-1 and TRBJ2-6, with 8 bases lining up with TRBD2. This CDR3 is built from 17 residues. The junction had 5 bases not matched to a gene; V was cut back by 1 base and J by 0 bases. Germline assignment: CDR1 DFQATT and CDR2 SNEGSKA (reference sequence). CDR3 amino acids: CSARARGGSSGANVLTF. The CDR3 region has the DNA TGCAGTGCTAGAGCTCGCGGGGGGTCCTCTGGGGCCAACGTCCTGACTTTC.

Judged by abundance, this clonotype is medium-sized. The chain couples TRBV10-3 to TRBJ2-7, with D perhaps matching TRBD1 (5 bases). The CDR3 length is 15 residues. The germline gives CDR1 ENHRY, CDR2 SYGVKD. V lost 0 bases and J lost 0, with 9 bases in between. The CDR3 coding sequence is TGTGCCATCAGTGAGTCTGAGACAGACTCCTACGAGCAGTACTTC. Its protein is CAISESETDSYEQYF.

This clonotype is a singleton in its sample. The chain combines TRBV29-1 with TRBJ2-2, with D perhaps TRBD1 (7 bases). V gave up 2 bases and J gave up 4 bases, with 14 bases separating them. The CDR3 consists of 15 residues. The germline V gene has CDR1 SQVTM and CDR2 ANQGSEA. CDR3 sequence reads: CSVETGDLATGELFF. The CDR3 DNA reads TGCAGCGTTGAAACAGGGGACTTGGCCACCGGGGAGCTGTTTTTT.

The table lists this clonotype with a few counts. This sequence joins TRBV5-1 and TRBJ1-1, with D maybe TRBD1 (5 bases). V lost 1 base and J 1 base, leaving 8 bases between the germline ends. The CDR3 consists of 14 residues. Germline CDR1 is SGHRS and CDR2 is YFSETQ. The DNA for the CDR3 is TGCGCCAGCAGCTTGCGACAGCAGAACACTGAAGCTTTCTTT. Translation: CASSLRQQNTEAFF.

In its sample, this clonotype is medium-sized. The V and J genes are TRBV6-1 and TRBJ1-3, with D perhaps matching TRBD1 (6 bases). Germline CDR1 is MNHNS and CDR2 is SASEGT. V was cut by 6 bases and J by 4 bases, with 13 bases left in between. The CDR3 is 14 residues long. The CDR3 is CASRGRTVGNTIYF. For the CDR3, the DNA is TGTGCCAGCAGGGGACGGACAGTGGGAAACACCATATATTTT.

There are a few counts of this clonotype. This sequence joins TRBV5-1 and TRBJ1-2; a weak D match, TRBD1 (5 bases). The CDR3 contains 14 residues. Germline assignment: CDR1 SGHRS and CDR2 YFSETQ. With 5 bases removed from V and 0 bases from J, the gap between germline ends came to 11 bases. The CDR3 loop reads CASRSGTSNYGYTF. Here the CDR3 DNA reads TGCGCCAGCAGGTCCGGGACCTCTAACTATGGCTACACCTTC.

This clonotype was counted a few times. The CDR3 sequence is CASSYLINTGELFF. CDR3 nucleotide sequence: TGCGCCAGCAGCTATCTGATTAACACCGGGGAGCTGTTTTTT. The chain is built from TRBV5-1 and TRBJ2-2; D is unresolved. Germline lookup yields CDR1 SGHRS and CDR2 YFSETQ. V shed 3 bases and J shed 2 bases, with 8 bases lying between them. CDR3 size: 14 residues.

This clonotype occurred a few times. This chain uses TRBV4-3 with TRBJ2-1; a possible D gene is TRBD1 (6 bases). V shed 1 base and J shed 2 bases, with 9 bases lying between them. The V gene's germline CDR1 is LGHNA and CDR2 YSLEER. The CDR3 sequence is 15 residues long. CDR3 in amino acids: CASSQVTGPYNEQFF. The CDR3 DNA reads TGCGCCAGCAGCCAAGTCACAGGGCCCTACAATGAGCAGTTCTTC.

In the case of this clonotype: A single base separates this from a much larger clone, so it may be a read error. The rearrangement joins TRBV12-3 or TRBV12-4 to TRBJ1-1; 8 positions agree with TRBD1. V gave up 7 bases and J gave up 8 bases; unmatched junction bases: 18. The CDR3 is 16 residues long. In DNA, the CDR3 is TGTGCCAGCATCCTCCAGGGGGCGGGATCCCCCGTCGAAGCTTTCTTT. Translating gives CASILQGAGSPVEAFF.

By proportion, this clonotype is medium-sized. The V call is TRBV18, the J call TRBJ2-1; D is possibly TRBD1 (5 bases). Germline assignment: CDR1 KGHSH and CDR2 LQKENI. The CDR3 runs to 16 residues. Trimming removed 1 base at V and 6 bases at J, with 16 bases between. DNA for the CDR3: TGTGCCAGCTCACCACTACGGCAGGGTCACGGCAATGAGCAGTTCTTC. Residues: CASSPLRQGHGNEQFF.

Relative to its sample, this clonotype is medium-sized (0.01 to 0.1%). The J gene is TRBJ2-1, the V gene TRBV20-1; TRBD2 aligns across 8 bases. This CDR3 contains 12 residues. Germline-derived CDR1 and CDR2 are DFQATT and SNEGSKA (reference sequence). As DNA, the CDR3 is TGCAGGGTAGCGGGAATGTACAATGAGCAGTTCTTC. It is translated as CRVAGMYNEQFF.

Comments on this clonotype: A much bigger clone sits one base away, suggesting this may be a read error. CDR3 sequence (DNA): TGTGCCAGCAGCTTAGCCCCTCCCGATAGCAATCATCCCCAGCATTTT. Translation gives CASSLAPPDSNHPQHF. The chain has TRBV7-6 and TRBJ1-5; D is ambiguous. CDR1 is SGHVS and CDR2 is FNYEAQ in the germline V gene. The CDR3 contains 16 residues.

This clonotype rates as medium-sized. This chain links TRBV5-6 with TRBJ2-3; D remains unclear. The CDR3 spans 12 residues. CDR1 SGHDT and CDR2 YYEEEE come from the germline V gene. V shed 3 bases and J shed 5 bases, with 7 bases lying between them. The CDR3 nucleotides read TGTGCCAGCAGCTGGGATAGAGATACGCAGTATTTT. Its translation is CASSWDRDTQYF. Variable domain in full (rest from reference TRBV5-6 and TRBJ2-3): DAGVTQSPTHLIKTRGQQVTLRCSPKSGHDTVSWYQQALGQGPQFIFQYYEEEERQRGNFPDRFSGHQFPNYSSELNVNALLLGDSALYLCASSWDRDTQYFGPGTRLTVL.

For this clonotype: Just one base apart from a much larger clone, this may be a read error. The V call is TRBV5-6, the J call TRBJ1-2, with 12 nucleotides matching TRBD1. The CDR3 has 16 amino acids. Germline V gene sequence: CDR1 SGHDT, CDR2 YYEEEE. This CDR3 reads CDSSLGTGGVRYGYTF. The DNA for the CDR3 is TGTGACAGCAGCTTGGGGACAGGGGGCGTGCGGTATGGCTACACCTTC. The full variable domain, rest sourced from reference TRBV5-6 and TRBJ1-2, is DAGVTQSPTHLIKTRGQQVTLRCSPKSGHDTVSWYQQALGQGPQFIFQYYEEEERQRGNFPDRFSGHQFPNYSSELNVNALLLGDSALYLCDSSLGTGGVRYGYTFGSGTRLTVV.

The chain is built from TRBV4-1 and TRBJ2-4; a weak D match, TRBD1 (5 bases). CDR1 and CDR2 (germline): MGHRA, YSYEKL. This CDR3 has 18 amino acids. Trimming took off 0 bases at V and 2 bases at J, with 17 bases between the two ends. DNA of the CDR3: TGCGCCAGCAGCCAAGATAGGGGCAGGAGCGACTCCAAAAACATTCAGTACTTC. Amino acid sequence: CASSQDRGRSDSKNIQYF.